This T cell receptor (beta chain) is drawn from a study of blood T cell repertoires in COVID-19. Overall study context: Acute and convalescent COVID-19 samples came from the United States, Italy and Spain. PBMCs, B-cell-depleted T cells, or T cells provided the cDNA or gDNA that made up the material.

Germline V gene sequence: CDR1 SGHRS, CDR2 YFSETQ. Trimming cost V 4 bases and J 4 bases; bases outside gene matches: 9. CDR3 length: 16 residues. This clone was picked up one time. Libraries were prepared by immunoSEQ multiplex PCR; TCRdb keeps only in-frame clonotypes and omits some of them. This table holds 220,000 or so clones, 75% to 90% found once. The cohort comprised adults aged about 18 to 100 years residing in 20 to 30 US areas. Assignment of participants to cohorts was predicated upon participant-reported clinical history. The chain couples TRBV5-1 to TRBJ2-7; TRBD1 agrees at 12 bases. The sample consisted of PBMCs or T cells enriched from blood (not recorded which). The TCR sequence derives from a woman aged 18-29 years in a cohort exposed to, infected with or recovered from COVID-19 (not recorded which). The CDR3 sequence: CASSPGQGALAYEQYF. DNA of the CDR3: TGCGCCAGCAGCCCGGGACAGGGGGCCCTGGCGTACGAGCAGTACTTC.